The present TCR beta chain was sequenced within a study of TIL therapy for anti-PD-1-resistant metastatic lung cancer. The immunoSEQ assay was v3. Assay: immunoSEQ multiplex PCR; the TCRdb copy retains only in-frame clones and omits some. In the table there are 2,000 to 2,500 clones, nearly 75% of which are singletons. Time point described: pre-treatment sample, taken before nivolumab and TIL therapy. Most excised metastases sampled were pleural nodules or supraclavicular lymph nodes. V was pared by 5 bases and J by 0 bases, with 7 bases between. The CDR3 is 13 amino acids. Germline V gene data show CDR1 as MNHEY and CDR2 as SVGAGI.

The source of this sequence is a person between 25 and 80 years old with non-small cell lung cancer. Some clones in this sample may be carry-over from other donors' samples. The chain uses TRBV6-5 and TRBJ1-1, with unresolved D. Sample: tumor tissue, taken at baseline. CDR3 in amino acids: CASSDLLNTEAFF. The CDR3 DNA reads TGTGCCAGCAGTGACTTATTGAACACTGAAGCTTTCTTT.